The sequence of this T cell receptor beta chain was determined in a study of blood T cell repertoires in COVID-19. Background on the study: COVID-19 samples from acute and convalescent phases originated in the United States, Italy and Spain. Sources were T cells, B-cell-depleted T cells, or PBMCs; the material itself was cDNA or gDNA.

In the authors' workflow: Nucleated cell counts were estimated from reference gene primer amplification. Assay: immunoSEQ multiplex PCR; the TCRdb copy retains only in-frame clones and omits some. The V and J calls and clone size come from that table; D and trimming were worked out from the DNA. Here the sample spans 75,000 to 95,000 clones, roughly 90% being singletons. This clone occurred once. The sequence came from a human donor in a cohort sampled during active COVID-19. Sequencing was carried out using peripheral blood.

Here the CDR3 reads CSVRGVEAFF. The CDR3 bases are TGCAGCGTGCGGGGGGTTGAAGCTTTCTTT. This rearrangement joins TRBV29-1 to TRBJ1-1; a weak D match, TRBD1 (5 bases). The CDR3 has 10 amino acids. Per the germline V gene, CDR1 is SQVTM and CDR2 is ANQGSEA. Trimming stripped 6 bases from V and 7 bases from J, with 9 bases between. The full variable domain, with the rest looked up from reference TRBV29-1 and TRBJ1-1, is SAVISQKPSRDICQRGTSLTIQCQVDSQVTMMFWYRQQPGQSLTLIATANQGSEATYESGFVIDKFPISRPNLTFSTLTVSNMSPEDSSIYLCSVRGVEAFFGQGTRLTVV.